The 16 T cell receptor beta chains reported below all come from one sample, sequenced in a study of blood T cell repertoires in COVID-19. TCRdb's copy holds only in-frame clones and misses some; the assay was immunoSEQ multiplex PCR. The sample has around 20,000 clones, roughly 87% seen once. Source material: peripheral blood. The receptors stem from a human donor in a cohort sampled during active COVID-19. The donor label of this sample is uncertain.

The chain links TRBV10-3 to TRBJ2-3; 12 bases are a match to TRBD2. J gave up 0 bases and V 4 bases, and 8 bases lay outside the gene matches. CDR3 length equals 18 residues. Germline V gene data show CDR1 as ENHRY and CDR2 as SYGVKD. The CDR3 nucleotides read TGTGCCATCAGTGCCCGGCTAGCGGGAGGGCCTAGCACAGATACGCAGTATTTT. Protein product: CAISARLAGGPSTDTQYF.

The chain carries TRBV11-2 and TRBJ2-1, with 12 bases identical to TRBD2. Per the germline V gene, CDR1 is SGHAT and CDR2 is FQNNGV. J lost 5 bases, V lost 1 base, and 6 bases had no gene match. The CDR3 runs 17 residues. The CDR3 bases are TGTGCCAGCAGCTTAGCTAGACTAGCGGGAGTTGACAATGAGCAGTTCTTC. Amino acid sequence: CASSLARLAGVDNEQFF.

CDR3 sequence: CASSLLGQGRQPQHF. As DNA, the CDR3 is TGTGCCAGCAGTTTATTGGGACAGGGGAGGCAGCCCCAGCATTTT. V is TRBV28 and J is TRBJ1-5; 10 nucleotides agree with TRBD1. The CDR3 is made up of 15 amino acids. CDR1 and CDR2 from the germline V gene are MDHEN and SYDVKM. Trimming cost V 1 base and J 7 bases; bases outside gene matches: 4.

The genes are TRBV20-1 and TRBJ2-3, with 8 bases lining up with TRBD2. Germline CDR1 reads DFQATT; CDR2 reads SNEGSKA (reference sequence). The trim removed 3 bases at V and 1 base at J, leaving 12 bases unmatched. CDR3 length equals 17 residues. The CDR3 bases are TGCAGTGCTAGTTGGGCGGGAGGTCGGGGAGGCACAGATACGCAGTATTTT. Translated: CSASWAGGRGGTDTQYF.

This clone was found a few times. The chain combines TRBV7-6 with TRBJ2-1; D may be TRBD2 (6 bases). Germline V gene data show CDR1 as SGHVS and CDR2 as FNYEAQ. The CDR3 extends over 17 amino acids. V was clipped by 0 bases and J by 0 bases, with 12 bases between them. The CDR3 sequence: CASSLALSGSSYNEQFF. Written as DNA, the CDR3 is TGTGCCAGCAGCTTAGCGCTTAGCGGAAGCTCCTACAATGAGCAGTTCTTC.

V usage is TRBV24-1 and J usage is TRBJ1-2; 7 nucleotides align to TRBD1. V lost 5 bases, J lost 7 bases, and 15 bases stayed unmatched. Germline values: CDR1 KGHDR, CDR2 SFDVKD. This CDR3 region has 16 residues. This CDR3 reads CATSVVGTAGFIGYTF. The CDR3 region has the DNA TGTGCCACCAGTGTGGTTGGGACAGCAGGATTCATTGGCTACACCTTC.

The chain couples TRBV4-1 to TRBJ2-7, with D tentatively TRBD2 (7 bases). The CDR3 runs to 18 residues. Germline values: CDR1 MGHRA, CDR2 YSYEKL. V gave up 0 bases and J gave up 0 bases, with 18 bases separating them. The CDR3 protein is CASSQDIGGAGISYEQYF. CDR3 in DNA: TGCGCCAGCAGCCAAGATATAGGGGGGGCGGGTATCTCCTACGAGCAGTACTTC.

The chain recombines TRBV5-6 with TRBJ2-4; maybe TRBD2 (5 bases). V lost 4 bases to trimming and J lost 5 bases, with 22 bases between them. This CDR3 comprises 17 residues. Germline loops: CDR1 SGHDT, CDR2 YYEEEE. The CDR3 DNA reads as TGTGCCAGCAGCACAAACCTAGGACTGCATGACCAAAACATTCAGTACTTC. Translating it yields CASSTNLGLHDQNIQYF.

The genes are TRBV6-9 and TRBJ2-7; 8 bases agree with TRBD1. The CDR3 runs 16 residues. In germline, CDR1 is MNHGY, CDR2 SVAAGI. V was clipped by 0 bases and J by 12 bases; unmatched bases: 16. CDR3 protein: CASSYSSPGGQDSRYF. As DNA, the CDR3 is TGTGCCAGCAGTTATTCGAGCCCCGGGGGACAGGACTCCCGGTACTTC.

The chain is built from TRBV6-5 and TRBJ1-2, with D possibly TRBD1 on 6 matching bases. V was pared by 5 bases and J by 7 bases, with 14 bases between. The CDR3 extends over 13 amino acids. CDR1 MNHEY and CDR2 SVGAGI come from the germline V gene. This chain's CDR3 is CASSPLGAGGYTF. The CDR3 DNA reads as TGTGCCAGCAGTCCCCTGGGGGCTGGTGGCTACACCTTC.

J is TRBJ2-3 and V is TRBV2; 12 bases line up with TRBD2. Germline V gene data show CDR1 as SNHLY and CDR2 as FYNNEI. J lost 4 bases, V lost 8 bases, and 7 bases had no gene match. The CDR3 consists of 15 residues. CDR3 in amino acids: CASSKLAGGSDTQYF. CDR3 nucleotides: TGTGCCAGCTCTAAACTAGCGGGAGGTTCAGATACGCAGTATTTT.

The count of this clone is one. The chain couples TRBV7-2 to TRBJ2-7; TRBD2 matches 8 bases. The CDR3 sequence is 14 residues long. CDR1 SGHTA and CDR2 FQGNSA come from the germline V gene. V shed 3 bases, J shed 2 bases, and the junction held 3 bases outside the gene matches. CDR3 loop: CASSFLAGPYEQYF. CDR3 bases: TGTGCCAGCAGCTTTCTAGCGGGCCCCTACGAGCAGTACTTC.

V is TRBV5-1 and J is TRBJ2-5; TRBD1 matches at 8 bases. The CDR3 is 15 amino acids. Germline V gene lookup returns CDR1 SGHRS and CDR2 YFSETQ. The ends lost 4 bases at V and 4 bases at J; junction bases unmatched: 9. DNA for the CDR3: TGCGCCAGCAGCCCGACAGGGGACCATCGAGAGACCCAGTACTTC. Encoded protein: CASSPTGDHRETQYF.

Only one count was recorded for this clone. The rearrangement joins TRBV24-1 to TRBJ1-2, with 8 bases lining up with TRBD1. Germline trimming cut 2 bases from V and 4 bases from J; bases unmatched to any gene: 5. The germline V gene has CDR1 KGHDR and CDR2 SFDVKD. The CDR3 sequence is 15 residues long. This chain's CDR3 is CATSDYRGFGYGYTF. The CDR3 DNA reads as TGTGCCACCAGTGATTACAGGGGGTTCGGCTATGGCTACACCTTC.

The chain carries TRBV6-1 and TRBJ2-1; D not certain. The V end was cut by 3 bases, the J end by 0 bases, with 6 bases between. The CDR3 extends over 14 amino acids. In germline, CDR1 is MNHNS, CDR2 SASEGT. Here the CDR3 DNA reads TGTGCCAGCAGTGAGTGGAGCTCCTACAATGAGCAGTTCTTC. It is translated as CASSEWSSYNEQFF.

This chain joins TRBV2 and TRBJ2-3; the match to TRBD2 covers 8 bases. V shed 6 bases and J 1 base; nucleotides not matched to a gene: 3. The CDR3 is made up of 14 amino acids. The V gene's germline CDR1 is SNHLY and CDR2 FYNNEI. The chain's CDR3 is CASSPTSGTDTQYF. In DNA, the CDR3 is TGTGCCAGCAGCCCGACTAGCGGCACAGATACGCAGTATTTT.